This TCR beta chain emerged from a study of identical twins. Overall study results and limits: Interpretation of the results relied on cross-sectional statistical analysis and not on following the same donors. Insertions were fewer in abundant cord blood beta clonotypes, whereas memory repertoires showed none of this pattern.

V was trimmed by 0 bases and J by 5 bases, leaving 10 bases between them. This CDR3 contains 15 residues. Germline V CDR1 and CDR2: LGHNA, YNFKEQ. TCRdb redid the calling of the 5' RACE reads with MiXCR, one entry per CDR3 protein. The sample consists of 1.5 million to 2 million distinct CDR3 sequences, less than 35% of them appearing once. Comments on this clonotype: The antigen is not known.

The chain couples TRBV4-2 to TRBJ2-2; tentative D call: TRBD2 (5 bases). The sequence was obtained from a newborn girl in good health. Source material: cord blood. The chain's CDR3 is CASSQDVSVTGELFF. CDR3 bases: TGTGCCAGCAGCCAAGACGTTAGCGTAACCGGGGAGCTGTTTTTT.